The 11 T cell receptor beta chains in this list originate from one sample, sequenced in a study of cytomegalovirus exposure and HLA in healthy donors. The PCR ran on 60 Vbeta and 13 Jbeta primers. The assay was immunoSEQ multiplex PCR, and TCRdb's table has in-frame clones only and misses some. The sample shows some 110,000 clones, 10% of them seen only once. Sample: PBMCs. The receptors come from a man aged 40-49 years in good health and CMV-seropositive.

This clone has just one count. The chain has TRBV7-6 and TRBJ2-5; D remains ambiguous. The CDR3 covers 14 residues. The V gene's germline CDR1 is SGHVS and CDR2 FNYEAQ. V was shortened by 4 bases and J by 5 bases, with 14 bases between the two germline ends. CDR3 sequence reads: CASSSRRRVETQYF. CDR3 coding DNA: TGTGCCAGCAGCTCGCGACGCCGGGTCGAGACCCAGTACTTC.

The chain uses TRBV4-1 and TRBJ1-6; 7 positions match TRBD1. V lost 3 bases, J lost 9 bases, and 8 bases stayed unmatched. The CDR3 loop spans 15 amino acids. The V gene's germline CDR1 is MGHRA and CDR2 YSYEKL. CDR3: CASSQTFTGVSPLHF. As DNA, the CDR3 is TGCGCCAGCAGCCAGACATTTACAGGGGTTTCACCCCTCCACTTT.

This clone occurred a few times. V gene TRBV29-1 combines with J gene TRBJ2-3; TRBD2 matches 10 bases. The V segment lost 5 bases and the J segment 3 bases; nucleotides outside the gene matches: 5. Germline V gene data show CDR1 as SQVTM and CDR2 as ANQGSEA. This CDR3 has 14 residues. CDR3 sequence reads: CSVKGTSATDTQYF. CDR3 DNA sequence: TGCAGCGTTAAAGGGACTAGCGCGACAGATACGCAGTATTTT.

The chain recombines TRBV4-2 with TRBJ2-7; 9 nucleotides agree with TRBD1. Germline V gene data show CDR1 as LGHNA and CDR2 as YNFKEQ. The length of the CDR3 is 14 residues. J was trimmed by 5 bases and V by 4 bases; bases with no gene match: 6. The DNA for the CDR3 is TGTGCCAGCAGCCGGGGGACAGGGATGCACGAGCAGTACTTC. Protein product: CASSRGTGMHEQYF.

This clone was observed a handful of times. The chain combines TRBV10-1 with TRBJ1-1; D is possibly TRBD1 (5 bases). Germline lookup yields CDR1 WNHNN and CDR2 SYGVQD (reference sequence). The CDR3 is 13 residues long. V lost 2 bases and J 7 bases, leaving 11 bases between the germline ends. The CDR3 sequence is CASSETLGREAFF. In nucleotides, the CDR3 is TGCGCCAGCAGTGAGACCCTGGGGCGTGAAGCTTTCTTT.

This clone was found a few times. The gene calls are TRBV10-3 and TRBJ2-7; weak D call: TRBD2 (6 bases). There are 12 residues in the CDR3. V was shortened by 8 bases and J by 4 bases, with 12 bases between the two germline ends. The germline CDR1 and CDR2 sequences are ENHRY and SYGVKD. CDR3 sequence reads: CAIDSEGYEQYF. CDR3 nucleotides: TGTGCCATCGATTCGGAGGGGTACGAGCAGTACTTC.

This clone was picked up a small number of times. The rearrangement uses TRBV28 and TRBJ2-5; maybe TRBD1 (6 bases). The V end lost 3 bases, the J end lost 7 bases, and 18 bases lay between the germline ends. The CDR3 loop spans 15 amino acids. CDR1 MDHEN and CDR2 SYDVKM come from the germline V gene. The CDR3: CASSFGNRELGTQYF. Here the CDR3 DNA reads TGTGCCAGCAGTTTTGGAAACAGGGAATTGGGGACCCAGTACTTC.

The chain recombines TRBV9 with TRBJ2-5, with a weak D call TRBD2 (5 bases). The germline V and J ends were trimmed by 2 bases and 2 bases, with 7 bases remaining between them. This CDR3 is built from 13 residues. Germline V gene data show CDR1 as SGDLS and CDR2 as YYNGEE. The CDR3 DNA reads as TGTGCCAGCAGCGTTACTAGTCAAGAGACCCAGTACTTC. Translating gives CASSVTSQETQYF.

This chain links TRBV29-1 with TRBJ2-7; possibly TRBD1 for D (6 bases). The CDR3 is made up of 14 amino acids. Germline-derived CDR1 and CDR2 are SQVTM and ANQGSEA. Trimming stripped 6 bases from V and 2 bases from J, with 17 bases between. The CDR3 nucleotides read TGCAGCGTGGCCACACTGGGGGCCACCTACGAGCAGTACTTC. This translates into CSVATLGATYEQYF.

This clone was recorded a few times. The J gene is TRBJ2-7, the V gene TRBV6-6; 7 positions agree with TRBD2. The CDR3 is made up of 13 amino acids. Germline CDR1 is MNHNY and CDR2 is SVGAGI (reference sequence). With V trimmed by 4 bases and J by 3 bases, 3 bases remained unmatched. The CDR3 bases are TGTGCCAGCAGTTGGGAGGGTGACTACGAGCAGTACTTC. Translation: CASSWEGDYEQYF.

The rearrangement links TRBV6-1 to TRBJ2-7; the match to TRBD1 covers 7 bases. The germline gives CDR1 MNHNS, CDR2 SASEGT. The CDR3 totals 13 residues. V lost 3 bases to trimming and J lost 4 bases; unmatched junction nucleotides: 3. The CDR3 spells CASSDRGNYEQYF. CDR3 coding DNA: TGTGCCAGCAGTGACAGGGGGAATTACGAGCAGTACTTC.